This TCR beta chain was recovered during a study of identical twins. Study-wide points: The study based its conclusions on cross-sectional statistical analysis and did not follow the same donors. Insertions ran lower in abundant cord blood beta clonotypes, though not in memory repertoires.

TCRdb re-called the 5' RACE reads through MiXCR, storing one row per CDR3 protein. The sample shows around 1.7 million distinct CDR3 sequences, under 35% of them seen only once. The donor group consisted entirely of healthy Caucasians. Details on this clonotype: Antigen specificity is unknown.

The germline V gene has CDR1 DFQATT and CDR2 SNEGSKA (reference sequence). V dropped 6 bases and J dropped 2; count of bases not matched to a gene: 6. CDR3 size: 13 residues. Sequencing was done on a sample of cord blood. The sequence derives from a newborn girl in good health. This chain links TRBV20-1 with TRBJ2-7; 8 nucleotides line up with TRBD1. CDR3 nucleotides: TGCAGTGCGCCGGACAGGGCGGCCTACGAGCAGTACTTC. This codes for CSAPDRAAYEQYF.